This T cell receptor beta chain was profiled in a study of cytomegalovirus exposure and HLA in healthy donors (dated by TCRdb to 2015 to 2018). Context from the whole study: According to an earlier analysis of around 600 of the donors, 150 million to 200 million T cells yielded 100 million or so unique TCR beta sequences and 276 Gb of sequence data. Approximately 300 gigabases of sequencing data and around 85 million unique TCR sequences made up an early release that covered approximately 620 HLA-typed donors. Both class I and class II loci were covered by HLA typing, at four-digit resolution. Every repertoire in the discovery cohort had been generated on one and the same sequencing platform. The genetic ancestry cluster associated with self-reported Caucasian donors included over 65% of the approximately 400 genotyped donors. A later analysis re-examined previously published TCR beta repertoires from roughly 650 donors and added high-resolution HLA genotyping to investigate patterns of TCR occurrence. To decide whether each TCR beta V gene segment behaved as functional or pseudogenic, an earlier analysis of fewer than 750 of the donors relied on high-throughput TCR beta sequencing. The aim of the study was to test whether cataloging public T cell receptors could identify signatures of past pathogen exposure. Donor age, sex, ethnicity and CMV serostatus were collected together with the repertoire data. Four to six DR-DQ haplotypes were handled as single units for association and clustering because linkage in the cohort was strong. Genome-wide SNP genotypes for about three fifths of the roughly 670 donors were used in a later genetic analysis, which treated that subset as a discovery cohort. To predict cytomegalovirus infection status, the study brought together high-throughput TCR immunosequencing, statistical association of individual TCRs with disease status, and machine learning. Using immunosequencing, the study profiled T cell repertoires from fewer than 700 subjects and related those repertoires to cytomegalovirus serostatus. Rather than using new phenotypic data, the later analysis identified candidate immune exposures from TCR beta sequences and from how often those sequences occurred across donors. Besides the first cohort of 500 to 700 subjects, a separate validation cohort made up of roughly 120 different subjects was used. Among some 400 genotyped donors of the cohort, an average of roughly 230,000 unique TCR beta nucleotide sequences was sequenced per donor, of which roughly 17% were non-productive. Typing coverage differed by locus: A, B, C, DRB1 and DQB1 were typed in roughly 620-640 donors, DQA1 in 522, DPA1 in around 580, and DPB1 in around 490.

The cohort comprised more than 550 healthy bone marrow donors. At the time of sampling, all cohort members were nominally healthy, though unrecorded immune exposures were likely present. The donor was CMV seronegative and was included in the group of a few hundred seronegative cohort members. A peripheral blood sample was collected from each donor, and TCR beta sequencing was performed on peripheral blood mononuclear cells. The Qiagen DNeasy Blood Extraction Kit was used to extract genomic DNA from the blood cell samples. A remark on this clone: Its antigen is not yet known. No base-level quality is on record; no much larger clone is a single base apart.

The library was obtained by the immunoSEQ multiplex PCR assay. A mixture of 60 forward primers for TCR Vbeta segments and 13 reverse primers for TCR Jbeta segments was used in the multiplex PCR. A multiplex PCR assay on genomic DNA amplified the CDR3 region of rearranged TCR beta genes. The amplified TCR beta libraries were sequenced on the Illumina HiSeq System as 87-base-pair reads. The paper's processing steps were these. Across the 600 to 700 repertoires, a later analysis counted tens of millions of unique TCR beta chains, around 11 million of which were shared by at least two donors. Raw reads were error-corrected and collapsed into unique sequences by a nearest-neighbor algorithm in which closely related sequences were merged to remove PCR and sequencing errors. Alignment of CDR3 sequences to IMGT reference sequences was used to assign V, D and J gene segments. For a sequence to be retained, at least a six-nucleotide match to both a V gene segment and a J gene segment was required. A rearrangement was called productive if the CDR3 had no stop codons and remained in frame with V and J, and every other rearrangement was called non-productive. CDR3 was defined by IMGT convention, running from the second conserved V-encoded cysteine to the conserved J-encoded phenylalanine. Sequences without an unambiguous match to a single V gene segment were excluded from the earlier analysis of a few hundred of the donors. In an earlier analysis of almost 600 of the donors, a V segment was called functional when productive rearrangements were above 56.7%, and segregating when the standard deviation between donors exceeded 5%. A statistical classification framework was developed to diagnose cytomegalovirus status using the catalog of TCR beta chain sequences. In a later analysis, V and J genes were assigned by comparing TCR nucleotide sequences against IMGT/GENE-DB human TR gene sequences. Using the TCRdist pipeline, a later analysis assigned CDR3 sequences along with most-parsimonious VDJ recombination scenarios. In a later analysis, each TCR beta chain was defined by its CDR3 amino acid sequence together with its V-gene family, and reads without a unique V-gene family were excluded. A later analysis removed nearly 600 highly shared, low-generation-probability nucleotide sequences to deal with suspected cross-contamination and a sequencing artifact. In a later analysis, a clonal expansion index for each public chain was calculated from normalized within-repertoire ranks of inferred template counts. A later analysis computed generation probabilities with a VDJ recombination model fitted to out-of-frame rearrangements, and checked the results against IGoR. In a later analysis, TCR-TCR, TCR-HLA and TCR-CMV co-occurrence was scored with hypergeometric tests, and a repertoire-size bias correction was applied to TCR pairs. In a later analysis, false discovery rates were estimated by permuting HLA or CMV assignments 20 times. In a later analysis, co-occurring TCRs were grouped using DBSCAN, with TCRdist sequence similarity added in when clustering inside HLA-allele-positive subsets. Repertoires with fewer than 30,000 or more than 120,000 public chains were left out of co-occurrence clustering, as were roughly five repertoires with anomalous nucleotide sharing. The table was pulled from immuneACCESS by TCRdb, which kept in-frame rearrangements only. Such tables lose some clones; where checked, under half of the loss comes from unresolved V genes, and the rest has no known cause. V and J calls and clone size follow that table, whereas D and trimming were derived from the DNA. The sample profile shows approximately 120,000 clones; 70% to 80% of them were found once. Less than 4% of the sample belongs to the ten largest clones.

The CDR3 has 15 amino acids, counting the end cysteine and phenylalanine. Only the CDR3 region is kept as DNA, spanning 45 bases read in frame from base 1. V is cut by 2 bases and J by 0 bases, and the space between the germline ends is 11 bases. The germline V gene gives CDR1 as SGHAT and CDR2 as FQNNGV. Summary of the overall study and its limitations: In this cohort, only TCR beta chains were sequenced, and detectable features were limited by the absence of alpha or paired-chain data. A further reported finding was that TCR beta sequences accurately predicted the HLA-A and HLA-B alleles for most subjects in the first cohort. Linkage disequilibrium might explain the correlated functional status among segregating V segments, but an unknown experimental factor could not be ruled out. In an earlier analysis of roughly 500 of the donors, most TCR beta V segments appeared in productive rearrangements about 87% or about 30% of the time, broadly matching IMGT annotations. Some IMGT-functional V segments, including TRBV6-2 and TRBV6-3, could not be told apart with the 87-base-pair reads, so those segments were excluded. Strong co-occurrence of HLA alleles, especially DR and DQ, made assigning TCR associations to individual alleles difficult. Cytomegalovirus status was reported to be diagnosed by the classifier with high specificity and sensitivity in both the original and validation cohorts. A few of the identified cytomegalovirus-associated TCR beta chains were confirmed in vitro to be specific for cytomegalovirus antigens. In a later analysis, TCR association rates were found to vary across HLA loci, with the most associated TCRs seen for DRB1 alleles and the fewest for HLA-C alleles. Compared with the approximately 700-donor mean, donors in an Asian-associated ancestry cluster had fewer N-insertions in productive TCRs, according to a later genetic analysis. A later analysis found that HLA-associated TCR beta chains were more clonally expanded and had lower generation probabilities than equally common non-associated chains. In a later analysis, 16,951 TCR beta sequences were associated with specific HLA alleles at a false discovery rate of 0.05. It was suggested by the authors that the approach could potentially be generalized to other disease states and immunological phenotypes. The only immune exposure information available for the cohort was CMV serostatus. Most TCR sequences were observed very rarely across donors, whereas some public TCRs were present in many individuals. In a later analysis, most CMV-associated TCR beta chains were found to appear HLA-restricted, with HLA associations seemingly driven largely by CMV exposure. The presence/absence analyses assumed that sequencing depth was roughly uniform across donors, and that assumption may not be true. Because some donors lacked HLA typing at each locus, the association tests relied only on the typed subset. Because counts were too low, 15 or so rarely observed V segments, including chromosome 9 orphons, were excluded from the earlier analysis of several hundred of the donors. An association between a missense DCLRE1C variant and V-gene and J-gene trimming of TCR beta chains was found in a later genetic analysis and replicated in an independent cohort. The sequencing pipeline was judged likely to have produced a cluster of highly shared sequence variants as a technical artifact. Several of the top co-occurrence clusters appeared to be linked to parvovirus B19, influenza, CMV and Epstein-Barr virus, according to a later analysis. In the study, approximately 160 TCR beta chains were listed as associated with cytomegalovirus.

The chain links TRBV11-2 with TRBJ2-7; possibly the D gene is TRBD2, per 6 matching bases. The receptor's source is a man younger than 40 in good health and CMV-seronegative. What was sequenced was PBMCs. In nucleotide form, the sequence is TGTGCCAGCAGCTTAAGCGGGTTCAGCTCCTACGAGCAGTACTTC. Its product reads: CASSLSGFSSYEQYF.